Presented here are 7 T cell receptor beta chains from one specimen sequenced in a study of post-analysis software for immune sequencing data. Study results and limitations: Comparison of patients with controls showed about 5 TRBV segments more frequent in patients, TRBV5-6, TRBV5-1 and TRBV20-1 among them.

Carried by the TCR beta cDNA libraries were unique molecular identifiers. MiXCR, run by TCRdb on the PCR reads, gives a single entry per CDR3 protein. The table lists more than 350,000 distinct CDR3 sequences, roughly 40% of them singletons, with less than 10% in the top ten. The antigens these receptors bind are not known. The sample was blood. The receptors were sampled from a girl aged 2 to 9 with multiple sclerosis.

In this sample, this clonotype turned up many times. The chain is built from TRBV28 and TRBJ2-5, with TRBD1 matching 12 bases. CDR1 and CDR2 from the germline V gene are MDHEN and SYDVKM. The J segment lost 5 bases and the V segment lost 6 bases, leaving 7 bases of the junction unmatched. The CDR3 is made up of 15 amino acids. CDR3 sequence: CASSEGQGAVETQYF. The CDR3 region has the DNA TGTGCCAGCAGCGAGGGACAGGGGGCGGTTGAGACCCAGTACTTC.

This clonotype showed up just a few times. The chain links TRBV9 to TRBJ2-7; TRBD1 aligns across 8 bases. This CDR3 has 14 residues. Germline CDR1 and CDR2: SGDLS and YYNGEE. V was clipped by 4 bases and J by 10 bases; unmatched bases: 13. The CDR3 nucleotides are TGTGCCAGCAGCCCTGGACAGGGTGGCTCGGTTCAGTACTTC. Its translation is CASSPGQGGSVQYF.

The V gene is TRBV28, the J gene TRBJ2-7; D is ambiguous. The germline V gene has CDR1 MDHEN and CDR2 SYDVKM. The CDR3 covers 13 residues. The germline V and J ends were trimmed by 8 bases and 2 bases, with 13 bases remaining between them. The CDR3 protein is CASFGRRTYEQYF. CDR3 DNA sequence: TGTGCCAGCTTCGGCAGGCGAACCTACGAGCAGTACTTC. Full variable domain (outside the CDR3, taken from reference TRBV28 and TRBJ2-7): DVKVTQSSRYLVKRTGEKVFLECVQDMDHENMFWYRQDPGLGLRLIYFSYDVKMKEKGDIPEGYSVSREKKERFSLILESASTNQTSMYLCASFGRRTYEQYFGPGTRLTVT.

The gene calls are TRBV6-5 and TRBJ2-3; D call uncertain. CDR3 length equals 15 residues. Germline-derived CDR1 and CDR2 are MNHEY and SVGAGI. The V end was cut by 7 bases, the J end by 4 bases, with 18 bases between. In DNA, the CDR3 is TGTGCCAGCAAGGTGAAGGGTTCTCGCCCAGATACGCAGTATTTT. Translating gives CASKVKGSRPDTQYF.

This clonotype was observed a handful of times. The rearrangement links TRBV4-3 to TRBJ2-1; TRBD2 matches 12 bases. V was clipped by 1 base and J by 2 bases; unmatched bases: 6. This CDR3 is built from 18 residues. Germline V gene data show CDR1 as LGHNA and CDR2 as YSLEER. CDR3 nucleotides: TGCGCCAGCAGCCAAGTTTCACTAGCGGGAGGAACCTACAATGAGCAGTTCTTC. As protein: CASSQVSLAGGTYNEQFF.

This clonotype was seen a handful of times. The chain is built from TRBV18 and TRBJ2-3; weak D call: TRBD1 (5 bases). The germline CDR1 and CDR2 sequences are KGHSH and LQKENI. CDR3 length equals 15 residues. V shed 0 bases and J shed 2 bases, with 9 bases lying between them. CDR3 in DNA: TGTGCCAGCTCACCACCGGGGCGATTCACAGATACGCAGTATTTT. Protein product: CASSPPGRFTDTQYF.

This clonotype appeared a few times. V and J are TRBV7-2 and TRBJ1-2; maybe TRBD1 (5 bases). V shed 4 bases and J shed 5 bases, with 8 bases lying between them. The CDR3 has 12 amino acids. Looked up from germline, CDR1 is SGHTA and CDR2 is FQGNSA. The CDR3 nucleotides read TGTGCCAGCAGCTGGGACTTTTATGGCTACACCTTC. Amino acid sequence: CASSWDFYGYTF.